This T cell receptor (beta chain) was sequenced in a study of blood T cell repertoires in COVID-19. Germline V gene sequence: CDR1 SGHNT, CDR2 YENEEA. V lost 0 bases and J lost 6, with 18 bases in between. This CDR3 has 16 residues. Original data processing: Reference gene primers were amplified, and this amplification served to estimate nucleated cell counts. TCRdb's copy holds only in-frame clones and misses some; the assay was immunoSEQ multiplex PCR. The V and J calls and clone size were taken over from that table, and D and trimming were inferred from the DNA. Of approximately 330,000 clones listed, 90% are singletons.

The chain recombines TRBV11-3 with TRBJ2-7; D might be TRBD1 (5 bases). Sequenced: peripheral blood. The receptor's source is a woman aged 40 to 50 with COVID-19, enrolled during active disease. For the CDR3, the DNA is TGTGCCAGCAGCTTAGAGGTGGGGCCATCCCCGCGCGAGCAGTACTTC. It encodes CASSLEVGPSPREQYF.